Below, one T cell receptor beta chain is given with its context. The antigen is not known. This sample stems from a study of T-cell reconstitution after alpha-beta-depleted transplantation in children. Study-wide results and caveats: Surviving recipient cells, namely T cells and thymic progenitors, were the source of high day-60 TCRbeta diversity in some patients. T-cell numbers and diversity, one year after transplant, stemmed largely from T cells that were newly produced.

In germline, CDR1 is LGHDT, CDR2 YNNKEL (reference sequence). There are 14 residues in the CDR3. V gave up 1 base and J gave up 4 bases, with 10 bases separating them. TCRbeta library construction was performed incorporating unique molecular identifiers. TCRdb redid the calling of the PCR reads with MiXCR, one entry per CDR3 protein. The sample has around 450,000 distinct CDR3 sequences; 15% to 20% are singletons. The rearrangement links TRBV3-1 to TRBJ1-2, with D perhaps TRBD1 (6 bases). This receptor was taken from a boy under three years old who had a stem cell transplant for Wiskott-Aldrich syndrome, so the T cells may come from the graft donor. The sequencing used PBMCs, mostly from graft donor cells, collected 360 days after TCRalphabeta/CD19-depleted stem cell transplant. The CDR3, as DNA: TGTGCCAGCAGCCAAGTGGACAGTTCCTATGGCTACACCTTC. Amino acid sequence: CASSQVDSSYGYTF.